The 16 T cell receptor beta chains below were found in one sample sequenced in a study of graft-versus-host responses after intestinal transplantation. Produced via immunoSEQ multiplex PCR; TCRdb's table is partial and in-frame only. Of under 150,000 clones in the sample, approximately 96% are singletons; the top ten hold around 3%. These TCRs are of unknown antigen specificity. The sequenced sample was unstimulated CD8+ T cells sorted from spleen or lymph node cells, obtained before intestinal transplant. The source is a human donor who received an intestinal transplant.

This chain joins TRBV27 and TRBJ2-5; 9 bases agree with TRBD2. CDR1 and CDR2 from the germline V gene are MNHEY and SMNVEV (reference sequence). CDR3 size: 14 residues. Trimming cost V 2 bases and J 4 bases; bases outside gene matches: 2. CDR3 sequence reads: CASSLAGGPETQYF. DNA of the CDR3: TGTGCCAGCAGTTTAGCGGGAGGGCCAGAGACCCAGTACTTC.

This clone was counted a single time. The rearrangement links TRBV7-3 to TRBJ2-1; the match to TRBD2 covers 8 bases. The CDR3 totals 20 residues. Germline CDR1 SGHTA, CDR2 FQGTGA. The junction had 23 bases not matched to a gene; V was cut back by 2 bases and J by 8 bases. This CDR3 reads CASSLSSEGLESPNGDEQFF. CDR3 coding DNA: TGTGCCAGCAGCTTATCTAGTGAGGGACTAGAGTCCCCAAACGGGGATGAGCAGTTCTTC.

J is TRBJ2-1 and V is TRBV29-1, with D perhaps TRBD2 (6 bases). The CDR3 is 14 amino acids. Germline assignment: CDR1 SQVTM and CDR2 ANQGSEA. V shed 4 bases and J shed 3 bases, with 13 bases lying between them. The CDR3 sequence is CSVVGGGLYNEQFF. The CDR3 coding sequence is TGCAGCGTTGTTGGGGGAGGACTCTACAATGAGCAGTTCTTC.

This chain joins TRBV27 and TRBJ2-7; 10 nucleotides agree with TRBD1. V was pared by 4 bases and J by 3 bases, with 6 bases of the junction left unmatched. The CDR3 length is 15 residues. Germline V lookup: CDR1 MNHEY, CDR2 SMNVEV (reference sequence). The CDR3 spells CASSSGQGGSYEQYF. In DNA form, the CDR3 reads TGTGCCAGCAGTTCCGGACAGGGGGGTAGCTACGAGCAGTACTTC.

The chain couples TRBV19 to TRBJ2-1; 7 bases line up with TRBD2. The CDR3 spans 16 residues. The V segment lost 5 bases and the J segment 0 bases; nucleotides outside the gene matches: 7. Germline CDR1 LNHDA, CDR2 SQIVND (reference sequence). The CDR3 loop is CASSLSGESSYNEQFF. DNA of the CDR3: TGTGCCAGTAGTTTAAGCGGGGAAAGCTCCTACAATGAGCAGTTCTTC.

The V call is TRBV7-9, the J call TRBJ1-4, with D perhaps matching TRBD1 (6 bases). Germline V gives CDR1 SEHNR, CDR2 FQNEAQ (reference sequence). With 6 bases removed from V and 8 bases from J, the gap between germline ends came to 16 bases. The length of the CDR3 is 14 residues. CDR3 region: CASRSAGGNEKLFF. CDR3 sequence (DNA): TGTGCCAGCAGGTCGGCGGGGGGCAACGAAAAACTGTTTTTT.

This chain links TRBV7-9 with TRBJ2-1; D unclear. The length of the CDR3 is 13 residues. Trimming shortened V by 5 bases and J by 9 bases, and 14 bases separated the two germline ends. Per the germline V gene, CDR1 is SEHNR and CDR2 is FQNEAQ (reference sequence). In nucleotides, the CDR3 is TGTGCCAGCAGCACCAGCGAGCGAGGTGAGCAGTTCTTC. Protein: CASSTSERGEQFF.

The rearrangement joins TRBV18 to TRBJ2-5; D gene ambiguous. Germline V gives CDR1 KGHSH, CDR2 LQKENI. V lost 5 bases, J lost 5 bases, and 12 bases lay in between. This CDR3 comprises 13 residues. CDR3 protein: CASSSFGGETQYF. The CDR3 DNA follows: TGTGCCAGCTCATCATTTGGTGGCGAGACCCAGTACTTC.

This clone was detected a few times. J is TRBJ2-1 and V is TRBV10-3; 13 bases align to TRBD2. Looked up from germline, CDR1 is ENHRY and CDR2 is SYGVKD. J was trimmed by 5 bases and V by 5 bases; bases with no gene match: 6. This CDR3 comprises 16 residues. As DNA, the CDR3 is TGTGCCATCAGTCAGCCACTAGCGGGAGGGAACAATGAGCAGTTCTTC. Its translation is CAISQPLAGGNNEQFF.

The V gene is TRBV21-1, the J gene TRBJ1-5; TRBD1 is taken as the D call from the table, unchecked against the DNA. TRBV21-1 is assigned pseudogene status. The CDR3 totals 13 residues. The CDR3 here is CATPLGGRQPQHF. DNA of the CDR3: TGTGCCACCCCCTTAGGGGGCAGGCAGCCCCAGCATTTT.

The chain combines TRBV11-3 with TRBJ1-1; D remains unclear. Germline CDR1 SGHNT, CDR2 YENEEA. CDR3 length equals 15 residues. V was clipped by 8 bases and J by 3 bases, with 19 bases between them. The CDR3 sequence: CASGRTLGLDTEAFF. Written as DNA, the CDR3 is TGTGCCAGCGGCCGAACGTTAGGGTTGGACACTGAAGCTTTCTTT.

V and J are TRBV21-1 and TRBJ2-3; the D segment call TRBD2 is taken from the table without a DNA check. TRBV21-1 is labeled a pseudogene. This CDR3 is 18 amino acids long. CDR3 sequence: CASSKFKEAGCSTDTQYF. In nucleotides, the CDR3 is TGTGCCAGCAGCAAATTTAAAGAGGCGGGTTGTAGCACAGATACGCAGTATTTT.

V is TRBV6-5 and J is TRBJ2-1, with D perhaps being TRBD1 or TRBD2 (5 bases each). CDR1 and CDR2 from the germline V gene are MNHEY and SVGAGI. V lost 0 bases and J 6 bases, leaving 9 bases between the germline ends. The CDR3 spans 14 residues. In DNA, the CDR3 is TGTGCCAGCAGTTACTCTGAGGGGTTCAATGAGCAGTTCTTC. Translated, it gives CASSYSEGFNEQFF.

The chain combines TRBV6-1 with TRBJ1-1, with 7 bases matching TRBD1. V dropped 6 bases and J dropped 5; count of bases not matched to a gene: 6. The CDR3 contains 13 residues. CDR1 is MNHNS, CDR2 SASEGT, per germline. The CDR3 here is CASRITGETEAFF. The CDR3 DNA follows: TGTGCCAGCAGGATTACAGGGGAAACTGAAGCTTTCTTT.

This chain connects TRBV27 to TRBJ2-2; 7 positions agree with TRBD2. V dropped 3 bases and J dropped 5; count of bases not matched to a gene: 9. This CDR3 has 16 amino acids. CDR1 and CDR2 from the germline V gene are MNHEY and SMNVEV (reference sequence). Here the CDR3 DNA reads TGTGCCAGCAGTTTGGGAAGCGGGAAAGGGACCGGGGAGCTGTTTTTT. This encodes CASSLGSGKGTGELFF.

The rearrangement uses TRBV29-1 and TRBJ2-5, with D unclear. In germline, CDR1 is SQVTM, CDR2 ANQGSEA. The V end lost 7 bases, the J end lost 2 bases, and 5 bases lay between the germline ends. The CDR3 has 10 amino acids. The chain's CDR3 is CSAKQETQYF. CDR3 nucleotide sequence: TGCAGCGCTAAGCAAGAGACCCAGTACTTC.